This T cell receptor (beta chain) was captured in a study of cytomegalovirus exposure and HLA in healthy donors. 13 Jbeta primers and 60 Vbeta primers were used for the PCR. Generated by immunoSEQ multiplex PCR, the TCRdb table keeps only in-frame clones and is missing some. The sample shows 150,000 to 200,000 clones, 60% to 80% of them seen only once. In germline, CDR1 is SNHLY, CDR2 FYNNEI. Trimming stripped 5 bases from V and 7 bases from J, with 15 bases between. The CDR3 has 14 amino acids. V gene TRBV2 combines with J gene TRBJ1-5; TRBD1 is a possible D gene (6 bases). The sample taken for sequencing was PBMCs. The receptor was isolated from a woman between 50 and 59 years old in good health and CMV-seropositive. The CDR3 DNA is TGTGCCAGCAGTTGGGGGCCCGAAGGGCAGCCCCAGCATTTT. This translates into CASSWGPEGQPQHF. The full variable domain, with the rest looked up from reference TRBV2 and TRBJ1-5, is EPEVTQTPSHQVTQMGQEVILRCVPISNHLYFYWYRQILGQKVEFLVSFYNNEISEKSEIFDDQFSVERPDGSNFTLKIRSTKLEDSAMYFCASSWGPEGQPQHFGDGTRLSIL.